This T cell receptor (beta chain) was sequenced for a study of T cells after yellow fever vaccination (dated by TCRdb to the late 2010s). About the investigation overall: Libraries from fractions with low cell numbers were prepared with the SMART-Seq v4 Ultra Low Input RNA kit. To follow T-cell clones before and after both primary and booster YFV17D yellow fever vaccination, bulk TCR alpha and beta repertoires underwent longitudinal sequencing. Bulk PBMC replicates and cell subsets were isolated from blood drawn at multiple timepoints before and after both primary and secondary immunization. The cohort comprised two healthy male donors, one aged 18 to 29 and one aged 30 to 40 years. Summary of the overall study and its limitations: Computational filtering was needed because FACS-sorted repertoires could contain abundant contaminating clonotypes from the bulk population. A small share of clonotypes was detected in both CD4 and CD8 compartments, with the overlap likely arising from convergent recombination. The study included only a couple of donors, which limits how far the findings can be generalized. The secondary T-cell response was weaker than the primary response but faster, peaking on day 5 instead of day 15. Most clones expanded after primary vaccination (roughly 96% of CD4 and around nine tenths of CD8) were re-detected after the booster, suggesting that broad memory maintenance occurred.

Sequencing instrument: Illumina NovaSeq 6000. TCR cDNA was made using 5'RACE template switching, a step that added a universal primer site and unique molecular identifiers. cDNA synthesis was primed from both the TCR alpha and TCR beta constant segments. Library amplification involved two PCR steps, and the second step added sample barcodes and sequencing adapters. Sequencing of libraries was performed on Illumina HiSeq 2500 (2x100 bp) or NovaSeq (2x150 bp). As for the authors' bioinformatics: Reads were demultiplexed and collapsed into UMI consensus sequences with MIGEC, and V(D)J alignment was performed with MiXCR. Using edgeR on replicate PBMC samples, clonotypes were called vaccine-responding if FDR was below 0.01 and the log2 fold change was above 5 up to day 15. CD4 or CD8 identity was assigned to each bulk clonotype according to whether the clonotype was present at higher abundance in the sequenced CD4 repertoire or the sequenced CD8 repertoire. TCRdb reanalyzed the raw reads on its own, using fastp at Q25 for trimming and MiXCR for clone calling, and kept in-frame beta chains. Entries are consolidated by CDR3 protein sequence, retaining the most common genes and DNA. V and J calls and clone size were set by TCRdb, not the authors. The sample records some 320,000 distinct CDR3 sequences, approximately 4% of which are singletons. In total, the top ten clones hold under 30% of the sample.

The treatment or condition label corresponds to: live attenuated yellow fever vaccine strain. At every blood-draw timepoint, two biological replicates of bulk PBMCs were collected. A standard Ficoll-Paque protocol was used to isolate PBMCs from peripheral blood. TriZol was used to extract RNA from bulk PBMCs, CD4 and CD8 fractions, and dextramer-positive and dextramer-negative fractions. This clonotype was detected a few times. It lacks a known antigen. Qualities for individual bases were not recorded, and no much larger clone is one base off. The TCR originated in a man between 18 and 29 years old who received the YFV17D yellow fever vaccine. The specimen comprised PBMCs, sampled 5 days after the yellow fever booster vaccination.

The DNA sequence reads TGCGCCAGCAGCCAAGTGGGCGGGGGCCCTTCGTACCAAGAGACCCAGTACTTC. This is translated as CASSQVGGGPSYQETQYF. This chain joins TRBV4-3 to TRBJ2-5, with a tentative D gene TRBD2 over 7 matching bases. Between the V and J ends, shortened by 1 base and 0 bases respectively, the junction contains 18 bases. The CDR3 spans 18 residues, from the cysteine through the phenylalanine. Only CDR3 DNA remains: 54 bases, in frame from the first base. CDR1 LGHNA and CDR2 YSLEER are derived from the germline V gene.